The table lists the clone carrying this TCR beta chain with a count of one. No DNA is shown, since the ends of the CDR3 on it are uncertain; the CDR3 is the one TCRdb lists. The CDR3 is 15 amino acids in total, end residues counted. This table comes from immunoSEQ multiplex PCR, and its TCRdb copy is limited to in-frame clones, with some not included. Here the sample spans approximately 150,000 clones, 90% to 95% being singletons. The sample comes from a study of T cell responses to AZD1222 COVID-19 vaccine. Here the sequenced sample was peripheral blood, taken on day 0 of AZD1222 vaccination. The receptor was isolated from an adult in good health. V usage is TRBV21-1 and J usage is TRBJ2-7; the table's D call, TRBD1, was not checked against the DNA. TRBV21-1 is annotated as a pseudogene. The CDR3: CASSKVAGGSYEQYF.